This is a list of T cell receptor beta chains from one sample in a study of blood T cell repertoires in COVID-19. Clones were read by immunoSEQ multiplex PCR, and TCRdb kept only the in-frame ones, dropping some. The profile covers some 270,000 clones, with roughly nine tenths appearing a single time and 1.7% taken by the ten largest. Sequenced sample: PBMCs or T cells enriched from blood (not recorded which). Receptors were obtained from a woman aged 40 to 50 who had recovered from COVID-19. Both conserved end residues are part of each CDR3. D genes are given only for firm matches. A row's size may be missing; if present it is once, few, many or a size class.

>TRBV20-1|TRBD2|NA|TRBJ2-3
CRTGGSDTQYF
TGCAGAACGGGGGGTTCGGATACGCAGTATTTT
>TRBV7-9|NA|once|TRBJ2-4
CASSAPVAKNIQYF
TGTGCCAGCAGCGCCCCGGTAGCCAAAAACATTCAGTACTTC
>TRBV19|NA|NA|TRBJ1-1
CASSTGDVLPEAFF
TGTGCCAGTAGTACAGGGGATGTACTACCTGAAGCTTTCTTT
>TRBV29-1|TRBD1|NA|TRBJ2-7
CSVGPGQGYEQYF
TGCAGCGTGGGGCCGGGACAGGGCTACGAGCAGTACTTC
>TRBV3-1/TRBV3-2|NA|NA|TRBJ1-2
CASSPRLGAEGYTF
TGTGCCAGCAGCCCACGGTTGGGCGCCGAGGGCTACACCTTC
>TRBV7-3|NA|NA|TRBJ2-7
CASSLRASREQYF
TGTGCCAGCAGCTTAAGGGCCAGCCGGGAGCAGTACTTC
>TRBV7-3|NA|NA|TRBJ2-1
CASSLTSGSNEQFF
TGTGCCAGCAGCTTAACCTCGGGGAGTAATGAGCAGTTCTTC
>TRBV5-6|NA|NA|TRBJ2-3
CASSSRKWDTQYF
TGTGCCAGCAGCTCGAGGAAGTGGGATACGCAGTATTTT
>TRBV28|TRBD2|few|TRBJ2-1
CATRTASGSSYNEQFF
TGTGCCACACGAACGGCTAGCGGGAGCTCCTACAATGAGCAGTTCTTC
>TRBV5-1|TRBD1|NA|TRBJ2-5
CASSGDRGGSSAQYF
TGCGCCAGCAGCGGAGACAGGGGTGGCTCTTCGGCCCAGTACTTC
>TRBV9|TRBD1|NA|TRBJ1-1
CASSVVVTGEAEAFF
TGTGCCAGCAGCGTAGTTGTGACAGGGGAAGCTGAAGCTTTCTTT
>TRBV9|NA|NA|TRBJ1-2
CASSPSGGPNYGYTF
TGTGCCAGCAGCCCTAGCGGCGGCCCTAACTATGGCTACACCTTC
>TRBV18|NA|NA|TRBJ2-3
CASSPSRGDTQYF
TGTGCCAGCTCACCTTCACGGGGAGATACGCAGTATTTT
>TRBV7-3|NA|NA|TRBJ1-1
CASSLTATSPEAFF
TGTGCCAGCAGCTTAACAGCTACGTCCCCTGAAGCTTTCTTT
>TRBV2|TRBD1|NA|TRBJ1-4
CASSARQGGEKLFF
TGTGCCAGCAGTGCCCGACAGGGGGGCGAAAAACTGTTTTTT
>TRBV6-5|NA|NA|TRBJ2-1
CASSYGWGQVAVF
TGTGCCAGCAGTTACGGGTGGGGGCAAGTGGCGGTCTTC
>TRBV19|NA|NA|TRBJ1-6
CASSIAEGSISPLHF
TGTGCCAGTAGTATAGCAGAGGGCTCTATTTCACCCCTCCACTTT
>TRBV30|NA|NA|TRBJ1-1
CAWTRGPRWTEAFF
TGTGCCTGGACAAGAGGGCCGCGGTGGACTGAAGCTTTCTTT
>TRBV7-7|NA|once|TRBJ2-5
CASSKGGAQSETQYF
TGTGCTAGCAGCAAAGGAGGTGCCCAGAGCGAGACCCAGTACTTC
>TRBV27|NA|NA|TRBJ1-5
CASKSGGKPQHF
TGTGCCAGCAAATCGGGGGGCAAGCCCCAGCATTTT
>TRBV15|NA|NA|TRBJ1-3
CATSSHRASSGNTIYF
TGTGCCACCAGCAGCCACAGGGCGAGCTCTGGAAACACCATATATTTT
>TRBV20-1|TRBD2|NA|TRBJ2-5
CSASRLAGGPGQETQYF
TGCAGTGCTAGTCGACTAGCGGGAGGGCCTGGGCAAGAGACCCAGTACTTC
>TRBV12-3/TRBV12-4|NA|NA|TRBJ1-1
CASSLAPTVEAFF
TGTGCCAGCAGTTTAGCTCCGACAGTTGAAGCTTTCTTT